The rows below give T cell receptor beta chains drawn from one sample of a study of T cells in Graves' hyperthyroidism and ophthalmopathy. TCRdb recomputed calls from the multiplex PCR reads with MiXCR, one row per CDR3 protein. Of 370,000 or so distinct CDR3 sequences in the sample, approximately 15% were seen once. The sequenced sample was blood. All receptors derive from a young woman with Graves' hyperthyroidism that later progressed to Graves' ophthalmopathy. Each CDR3 is given with its conserved first and last residue. The D gene is left open where the match is weak. Size values are once, few and many counts, or a class for expanded clones, and some rows have none.

cdr3_nt	cdr3_aa	d_call	clone_size	v_call	j_call
TGTGCCAGCAGTTACGGGACAGTCGGAAGCTCCTACGAGCAGTACTTC	CASSYGTVGSSYEQYF	TRBD1	many	TRBV6-5	TRBJ2-7
TGTGCCAGCAGTTTTGGGCCCTCTGGGGCCAACGTCCTGACTTTC	CASSFGPSGANVLTF	.	many	TRBV12-3/TRBV12-4	TRBJ2-6
TGTGCCAGCAGTGGACAGGGATTCTACGAGCAGTACTTC	CASSGQGFYEQYF	TRBD1	many	TRBV2	TRBJ2-7
TGTGCCAGCAGTTTATTAAGGGGGACAGGGGGCCTACCGAACACTGAAGCTTTCTTT	CASSLLRGTGGLPNTEAFF	TRBD1	many	TRBV28	TRBJ1-1
TGTGCCAGCAGTTTGATGGAAGATCAGCCCCAGCATTTT	CASSLMEDQPQHF	.	many	TRBV12-3/TRBV12-4	TRBJ1-5
TGTGCCAGCAGCTCCCAGGGAGGGACTAACTATGGCTACACCTTC	CASSSQGGTNYGYTF	.	.	TRBV7-6	TRBJ1-2
TGCGCCAGCAGCCAAGGTCCGTACTCTGGGGCCAACGTCCTGACTTTC	CASSQGPYSGANVLTF	.	many	TRBV5-1	TRBJ2-6
TGTGCCACCAGTGATTTCTTGGGGCCCGAGCAGTACTTC	CATSDFLGPEQYF	.	few	TRBV24-1	TRBJ2-7
TGTGCCAGCAGTTTAAAATTGCAGGTGGAGGACACTGAAGCTTTCTTT	CASSLKLQVEDTEAFF	.	many	TRBV28	TRBJ1-1
TGCAGTGCTAGCGGTTTGGCGACAACTCATGATACGCAGTATTTT	CSASGLATTHDTQYF	.	few	TRBV20-1	TRBJ2-3
TGTGCCAGCACCCTTACTAGCAGCTCCTACAATGAGCAGTTCTTC	CASTLTSSSYNEQFF	.	few	TRBV27	TRBJ2-1
TGTGCCAGCAGTAAGGGACTAGCGGGATCCTTGTCCTACGAGCAGTACTTC	CASSKGLAGSLSYEQYF	TRBD2	many	TRBV27	TRBJ2-7
TGTGCCAGCAGTGAAATGAGGAGTTCCGAGCGGGAGTTGGCAGATACGCAGTATTTT	CASSEMRSSERELADTQYF	TRBD2	many	TRBV2	TRBJ2-3
TGCGCCAGCAGCCCAAGAGTAGCGTCTCCGGGACTTAGGGGCAATGAGCAGTTCTTC	CASSPRVASPGLRGNEQFF	.	few	TRBV4-3	TRBJ2-1
TGTGCCAGCAGCTTATACTCACGTGGAGGGGCCAACGTCCTGACTTTC	CASSLYSRGGANVLTF	.	.	TRBV7-2	TRBJ2-6
TGTGCCAGCAGTTACTCTTCGGACGGGGCCTACGAGCAGTACTTC	CASSYSSDGAYEQYF	.	many	TRBV6-2/TRBV6-3	TRBJ2-7
TGTGCCAGCAGCGTAGGAGGCGGGAGGGCCTATGAGCAGTTCTTC	CASSVGGGRAYEQFF	TRBD2	few	TRBV9	TRBJ2-1
TGCAGTGCCAACGGGGGGCCTGAAGCTTTCTTT	CSANGGPEAFF	.	many	TRBV20-1	TRBJ1-1